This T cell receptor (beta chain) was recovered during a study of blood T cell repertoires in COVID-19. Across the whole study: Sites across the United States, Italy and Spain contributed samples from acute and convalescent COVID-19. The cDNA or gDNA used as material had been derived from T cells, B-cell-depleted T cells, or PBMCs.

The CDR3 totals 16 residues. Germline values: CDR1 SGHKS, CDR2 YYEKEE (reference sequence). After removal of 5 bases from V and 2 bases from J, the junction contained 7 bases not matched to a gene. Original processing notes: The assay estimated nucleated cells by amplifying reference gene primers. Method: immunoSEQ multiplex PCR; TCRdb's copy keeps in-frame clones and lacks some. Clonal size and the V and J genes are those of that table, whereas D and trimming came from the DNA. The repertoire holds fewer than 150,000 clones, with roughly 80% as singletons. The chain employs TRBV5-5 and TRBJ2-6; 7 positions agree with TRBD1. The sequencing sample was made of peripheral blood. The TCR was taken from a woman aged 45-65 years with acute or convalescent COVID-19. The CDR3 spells CASRRTGVAGANVLTF. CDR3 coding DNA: TGTGCCAGCAGAAGGACAGGAGTAGCTGGGGCCAACGTCCTGACTTTC.